The entry below describes one TCR beta chain. Its antigen specificity is not known. No base quality values were provided; no much bigger clone lies one nucleotide off. The donors were around 39 Caucasian individuals from Russia, aged 6 to 90 years, who were systemically healthy. Each donor gave 8 to 10 milliliters of peripheral blood, drawn into EDTA-treated Vacutainer tubes. Ficoll-Paque density-gradient centrifugation was used to isolate PBMCs, with at least 6 million per sample. Trizol reagent was used to extract total RNA from PBMCs, with at least 5.5 micrograms per sample. For every donor, an aliquot of PBMCs went through flow cytometry to measure the percentages of naive CD45RAhigh/CD27high T cells. This record belongs to a study of blood T cells in healthy people across ages (dated by TCRdb to between 2014 and 2017). Regarding the complete study: In model experiments, template switching captured roughly one uniquely barcoded TCR beta cDNA molecule for every two T cells. Age-related changes in TCR beta repertoire diversity were measured in the study by deep sequencing normalized with unique cDNA molecular identifiers. The donors were divided into four age groups: young (average 16 years), middle-aged (about 40), aged (about 60) and long-lived (around 80). To avoid experimental bias, donors of different ages were randomly spread across the sequencing lanes. The study analyzed two additional independent replicas of 1 million unique cDNA reads from the same blood draw for two donors, one aged 18 to 30 and one aged 80 or older.

V and J lose 3 bases and 2 bases, and a span of 17 bases separates them. Taken from the germline V gene, the CDR1 and CDR2 loops are SGHRS and YFSETQ. The CDR3 covers 16 residues, taking in both the cysteine and the phenylalanine. Solely the CDR3 DNA is kept, with 48 bases framed from the first base. Library construction relied on 5' RACE. Instrument on record: Illumina HiSeq 2500. A second roughly 6 to 11 cycle PCR used a sample-barcoded 5' primer and a J-beta primer mix. A unique molecular identifier was introduced onto each TCR beta cDNA molecule by a template-switch 5' adaptor carrying 12 random nucleotides. Each sample yielded at least 3 million CDR3-containing paired-end reads. All of the RNA was converted into first-strand cDNA using the Mint cDNA synthesis kit, with a TRBC-specific oligonucleotide serving as the primer. All cDNA was treated with uracil-DNA glycosylase and then went through a first 18-cycle PCR with the universal primers M1SS and BC2_uni_R. From the authors' description of their analysis: Normalization of each sample was performed by random selection of 1 million high-quality reads, each carrying a distinct molecular identifier. Reads with shared molecular identifiers were discarded instead of being binned into consensus sequences. CDR3 identification, clonotype clustering and error correction used MiTCR with a Q25 quality threshold and the strictest error-elimination algorithm. A nonparametric unseen species model using Euler transformation provided a lower-bound estimate of total TCR beta diversity. TCRdb ran its own pipeline on the public reads, namely fastp trimming at Q25 and MiXCR clone calling, and kept in-frame beta chains. Every entry covers one CDR3 protein and lists the most common genes and DNA from its rows. The V and J calls were determined by TCRdb, not by the authors. In all, the sample holds roughly 1,500,000 distinct CDR3 sequences, and 34% of those were seen once. The top ten hold over 9% of the sample.

What the work shows at the level of the full study, not this receptor alone: The long-lived group showed more naive CD4+ T cells, fewer expanded clones and increased TCR diversity than the aged group, suggesting age selection. Because profiling used bulk unsorted PBMCs, naive and antigen-experienced compartments could not be compared conclusively. Donor CMV infection status was unknown, potentially confounding age-related changes in expanded clonotypes. A strong correlation was found between observed TCR beta diversity and the percentage of naive T cells measured by flow cytometry. Estimates of total diversity based on one million sequenced T cells were regarded as lower bounds and as underestimates. As age increased, observed TCR beta diversity per million T cells dropped in a roughly linear way, and a significant reduction was already evident by age approximately 40.

The sequencing sample was made of blood. The sequence is built from TRBV5-1 and TRBJ1-2; TRBD1 is a possible D gene, resting on 5 matching bases. This clonotype was sampled from a woman in her thirties in good health. The CDR3 reads as follows: CASSSAGDRMNYGYTF. Here is the DNA: TGCGCCAGCAGCTCGGCTGGGGACCGGATGAACTATGGCTACACCTTC.